One TCR beta chain is described in this entry. The data were obtained in a study of blood T cell repertoires in COVID-19. Germline trimming cut 2 bases from V and 9 bases from J; bases unmatched to any gene: 10. This CDR3 is built from 15 residues. Germline CDR1 is GTSNPN and CDR2 is SVGIG (reference sequence). Measured with immunoSEQ multiplex PCR; TCRdb has only the in-frame clones, and not every one. This table has approximately 280,000 clones, 75% to 90% appearing once. The chain is built from TRBV30 and TRBJ2-4, with TRBD2 identical over 10 bases. Sequencing input: peripheral blood. This receptor was identified in a middle-aged man with acute or convalescent COVID-19. CDR3 region: CAWSQRGGRRGIQYF. The CDR3 coding sequence is TGTGCCTGGAGTCAGCGGGGGGGCCGCCGGGGCATTCAGTACTTC.